This is a list of T cell receptor beta chains from one sample in a study of blood T cell repertoires in COVID-19. Clones were read by immunoSEQ multiplex PCR, and TCRdb kept only the in-frame ones, dropping some. The data show hundreds of thousands of clones, more than 70% seen once. Material: peripheral blood. These TCRs come from a woman aged 45-60 years who had recovered from COVID-19. Each CDR3 is given with its conserved first and last residue. Each record gives: D gene, J gene, clone size, V gene, CDR3 protein, CDR3 DNA. D genes are given only for firm matches. Clone size is given for some rows only: seen once, a few or many times, or a class if the clone is expanded.

NA	TRBJ1-2	NA	TRBV10-2	CASSLNYRGYGYTF	TGCGCCAGCAGCCTCAACTACCGGGGCTATGGCTACACCTTC
NA	TRBJ2-1	NA	TRBV27	CASSWGFRGRVSYNEQFF	TGTGCCAGCAGTTGGGGATTTAGGGGGAGAGTTTCCTACAATGAGCAGTTCTTC
NA	TRBJ2-7	NA	TRBV6-6	CASSYHEAYEQYF	TGTGCCAGCAGTTACCATGAGGCCTACGAGCAGTACTTC
NA	TRBJ2-5	NA	TRBV7-2	CASSSAMGSQETQYF	TGTGCCAGCAGCTCCGCAATGGGGAGCCAAGAGACCCAGTACTTC
TRBD1	TRBJ1-2	NA	TRBV19	CASSPPGQIINYGYTF	TGTGCCAGTAGCCCACCGGGACAGATTATTAACTATGGCTACACCTTC
NA	TRBJ1-2	few	TRBV6-5	CASKGSNYGYTF	TGTGCCAGTAAGGGGTCTAACTATGGCTACACCTTC
TRBD1	TRBJ1-5	NA	TRBV29-1	CSVGQGAGQPQHF	TGCAGCGTTGGGCAGGGGGCAGGTCAGCCCCAGCATTTT
TRBD1	TRBJ1-1	NA	TRBV7-2	CASSSAGTGLTEAFF	TGTGCCAGCAGCTCCGCGGGGACAGGGTTGACTGAAGCTTTCTTT
NA	TRBJ2-3	NA	TRBV28	CASSSYSLADTQYF	TGTGCCAGCAGTTCATACTCTTTGGCAGATACGCAGTATTTT
NA	TRBJ1-3	NA	TRBV5-8	CASSVGASSGNTIYF	TGTGCCAGCAGCGTGGGAGCTTCCTCTGGAAACACCATATATTTT
TRBD1	TRBJ1-2	once	TRBV4-3	CASSLTYRGSYGYTF	TGCGCCAGCAGCCTGACCTACAGGGGCAGCTATGGCTACACCTTC
TRBD1	TRBJ2-5	NA	TRBV27	CASSLSTGKETQYF	TGTGCCAGCAGTTTATCGACAGGGAAAGAGACCCAGTACTTC
NA	TRBJ2-1	once	TRBV7-3	CASSLGLSNNEQFF	TGTGCCAGCAGCTTGGGTCTTAGCAACAATGAGCAGTTCTTC